This T cell receptor (beta chain) comes out of a study of blood T cells in healthy people across ages. The second PCR ran about 6 to 12 cycles with a sample-barcoded 5' primer and J-beta primers. TCRdb used MiXCR to reprocess the 5' RACE reads, holding one entry per CDR3 protein. Of hundreds of thousands of distinct CDR3 sequences in the sample, approximately 53% were seen once. This CDR3 is built from 17 residues. With 0 bases removed from V and 3 bases from J, the gap between germline ends came to 20 bases. Germline V gene lookup returns CDR1 DFQATT and CDR2 SNEGSKA (reference sequence). At least 6.5 million PBMCs were isolated per sample.

The chain employs TRBV20-1 and TRBJ1-2, with a tentative D call TRBD1 (6 bases). The TCR sequence derives from a man older than 75 in good health. Specimen: blood. CDR3 sequence: CSARDTSGTRGDYGYTF. In DNA form, the CDR3 reads TGCAGTGCTAGAGACACCTCCGGGACAAGGGGGGACTATGGCTACACCTTC.